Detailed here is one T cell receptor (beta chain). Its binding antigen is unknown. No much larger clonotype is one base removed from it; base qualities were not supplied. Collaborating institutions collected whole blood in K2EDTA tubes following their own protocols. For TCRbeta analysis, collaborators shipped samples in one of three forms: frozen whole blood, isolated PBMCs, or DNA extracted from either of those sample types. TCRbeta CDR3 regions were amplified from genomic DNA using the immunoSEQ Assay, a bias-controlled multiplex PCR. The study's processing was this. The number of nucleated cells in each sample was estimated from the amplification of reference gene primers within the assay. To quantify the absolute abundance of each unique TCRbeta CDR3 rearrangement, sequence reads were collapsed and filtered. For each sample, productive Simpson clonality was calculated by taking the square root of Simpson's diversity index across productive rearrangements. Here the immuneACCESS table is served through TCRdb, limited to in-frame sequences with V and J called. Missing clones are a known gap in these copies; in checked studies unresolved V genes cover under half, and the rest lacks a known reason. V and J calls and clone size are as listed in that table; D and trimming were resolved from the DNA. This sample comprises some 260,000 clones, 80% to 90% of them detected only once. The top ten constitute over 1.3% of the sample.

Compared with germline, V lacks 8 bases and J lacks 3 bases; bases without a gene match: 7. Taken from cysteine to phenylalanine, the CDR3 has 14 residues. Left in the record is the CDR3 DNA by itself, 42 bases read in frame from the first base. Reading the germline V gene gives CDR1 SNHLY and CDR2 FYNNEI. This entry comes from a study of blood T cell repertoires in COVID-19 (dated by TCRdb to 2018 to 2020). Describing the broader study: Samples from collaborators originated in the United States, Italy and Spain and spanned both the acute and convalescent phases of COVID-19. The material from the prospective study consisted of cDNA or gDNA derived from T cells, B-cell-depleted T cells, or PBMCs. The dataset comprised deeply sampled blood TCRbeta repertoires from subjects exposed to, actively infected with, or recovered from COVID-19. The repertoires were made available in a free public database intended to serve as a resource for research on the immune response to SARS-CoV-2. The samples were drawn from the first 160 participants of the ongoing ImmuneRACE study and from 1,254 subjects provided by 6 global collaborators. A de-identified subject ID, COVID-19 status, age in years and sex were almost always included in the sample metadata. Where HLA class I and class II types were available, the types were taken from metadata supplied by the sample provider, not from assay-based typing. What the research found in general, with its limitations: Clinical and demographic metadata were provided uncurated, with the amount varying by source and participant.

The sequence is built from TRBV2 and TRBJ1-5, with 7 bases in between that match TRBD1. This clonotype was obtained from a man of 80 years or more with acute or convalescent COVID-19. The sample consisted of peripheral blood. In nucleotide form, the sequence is TGTGCCAGCGGGGGACAGCCAAACAATCAGCCCCAGCATTTT. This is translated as CASGGQPNNQPQHF. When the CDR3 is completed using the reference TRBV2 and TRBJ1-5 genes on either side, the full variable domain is EPEVTQTPSHQVTQMGQEVILRCVPISNHLYFYWYRQILGQKVEFLVSFYNNEISEKSEIFDDQFSVERPDGSNFTLKIRSTKLEDSAMYFCASGGQPNNQPQHFGDGTRLSIL.